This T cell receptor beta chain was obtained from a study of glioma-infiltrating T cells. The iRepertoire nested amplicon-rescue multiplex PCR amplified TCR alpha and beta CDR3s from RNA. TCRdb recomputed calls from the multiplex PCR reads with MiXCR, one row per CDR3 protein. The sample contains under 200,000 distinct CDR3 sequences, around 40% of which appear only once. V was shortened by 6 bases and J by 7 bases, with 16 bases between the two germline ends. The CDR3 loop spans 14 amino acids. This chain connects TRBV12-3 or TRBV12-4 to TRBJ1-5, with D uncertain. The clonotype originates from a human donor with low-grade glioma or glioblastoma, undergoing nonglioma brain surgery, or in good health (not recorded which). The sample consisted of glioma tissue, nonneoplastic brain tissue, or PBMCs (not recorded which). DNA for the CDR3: TGTGCCAGCAGCCCTAATTGGGCCGTACAGCCCCAGCATTTT. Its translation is CASSPNWAVQPQHF.